One sample yielded the 5 T cell receptor beta chains listed below, sequenced in a study of early T cells in non-severe SARS-CoV-2 infection. TCRdb fed the 5' RACE reads into MiXCR, producing one record per CDR3 protein. The table shows roughly 20,000 distinct CDR3 sequences, with approximately 4.3% occurring only once. The source material was whole blood. These receptor sequences come from an adult who was a healthcare worker with PCR-confirmed SARS-CoV-2 infection or an uninfected control (not recorded which).

The table lists this clonotype with many counts. The V gene is TRBV18, the J gene TRBJ2-7; 12 bases are a match to TRBD1. The CDR3 runs to 16 residues. Losses at the gene ends were 3 bases for V and 7 bases for J; bases not matched to a gene: 10. The germline V gene has CDR1 KGHSH and CDR2 LQKENI. Written as DNA, the CDR3 is TGTGCCAGCTCACCGCCGGGGACAGGGGGCGGAGAGGAGCAGTACTTC. Its translation is CASSPPGTGGGEEQYF.

This clonotype was recorded many times. The V gene is TRBV14, the J gene TRBJ2-1; TRBD1 aligns across 9 bases. Germline CDR1 and CDR2: SGHDN and FVKESK. J lost 8 bases, V lost 1 base, and 9 bases had no gene match. CDR3 length: 16 amino acids. CDR3 DNA: TGTGCCAGCAGCCAAGGGGGGACAGGGATTATCGATGAGCAGTTCTTC. The encoded protein is CASSQGGTGIIDEQFF. Using reference TRBV14 and TRBJ2-1 for the parts outside the CDR3, the full variable domain is EAGVTQFPSHSVIEKGQTVTLRCDPISGHDNLYWYRRVMGKEIKFLLHFVKESKQDESGMPNNRFLAERTGGTYSTLKVQPAELEDSGVYFCASSQGGTGIIDEQFFGPGTRLTVL.

This clonotype was seen repeatedly, ten times or more. This chain joins TRBV28 and TRBJ1-4; 11 nucleotides align to TRBD1. The CDR3 is 16 amino acids. Losses at the gene ends were 5 bases for V and 5 bases for J; bases not matched to a gene: 7. Germline CDR1 reads MDHEN; CDR2 reads SYDVKM. CDR3 bases: TGTGCCAGCAGTACCGGGACAGGGGGAGAGAATGAAAAACTGTTTTTT. Amino acids: CASSTGTGGENEKLFF.

Judged by abundance, this clonotype is medium-sized. The rearrangement joins TRBV19 to TRBJ2-3; D uncertain. V lost 2 bases, J lost 4 bases, and 16 bases lay in between. The CDR3 covers 16 residues. The germline gives CDR1 LNHDA, CDR2 SQIVND (reference sequence). The CDR3 bases are TGTGCCAGTAGTATACTCCCCTCATTCGGCGCAGATACGCAGTATTTT. Protein sequence: CASSILPSFGADTQYF.

This clonotype is judged medium-sized (0.01 to 0.1%). This sequence joins TRBV20-1 and TRBJ1-6; D unclear. Trimming left V 0 bases short and J 10 bases short, with 16 bases between. The CDR3 is 15 amino acids. Per the germline V gene, CDR1 is DFQATT and CDR2 is SNEGSKA (reference sequence). The CDR3 nucleotides read TGCAGTGCTAGAGATCAACCGGGAATAGGCTCACCCCTCCACTTT. Protein: CSARDQPGIGSPLHF.